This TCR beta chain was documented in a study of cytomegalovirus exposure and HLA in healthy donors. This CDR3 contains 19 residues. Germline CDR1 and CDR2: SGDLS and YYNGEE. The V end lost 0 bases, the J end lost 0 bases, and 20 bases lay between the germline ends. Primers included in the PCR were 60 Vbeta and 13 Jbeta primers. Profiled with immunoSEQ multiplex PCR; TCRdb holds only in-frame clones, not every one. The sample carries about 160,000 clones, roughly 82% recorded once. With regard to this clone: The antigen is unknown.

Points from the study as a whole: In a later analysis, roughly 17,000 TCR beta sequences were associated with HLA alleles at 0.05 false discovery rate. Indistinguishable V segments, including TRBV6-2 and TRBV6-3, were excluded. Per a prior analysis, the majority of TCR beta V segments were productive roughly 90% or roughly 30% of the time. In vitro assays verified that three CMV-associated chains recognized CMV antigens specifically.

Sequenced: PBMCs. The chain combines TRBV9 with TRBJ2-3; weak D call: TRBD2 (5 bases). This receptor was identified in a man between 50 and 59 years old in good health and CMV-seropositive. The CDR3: CASSVGLPRGRASTDTQYF. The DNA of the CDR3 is TGTGCCAGCAGCGTAGGTCTCCCCCGGGGTAGGGCCAGCACAGATACGCAGTATTTT.